This T cell receptor (beta chain) is drawn from a study of cytomegalovirus exposure and HLA in healthy donors. Germline values: CDR1 LGHNA, CDR2 YSLEER. This CDR3 contains 13 residues. The V end was cut by 1 base, the J end by 2 bases, with 5 bases between. The PCR was carried out with 60 Vbeta primers and 13 Jbeta primers. Assay used: immunoSEQ multiplex PCR; TCRdb lists only in-frame clones, some missing. Its clone listing holds some 75,000 clones. This chain links TRBV4-3 with TRBJ1-1; D call uncertain. This clonotype was obtained from a boy aged 5-17 years in good health and CMV-seronegative. The sequenced sample was PBMCs. CDR3 coding DNA: TGCGCCAGCAGCCAAGTTAGAAACACTGAAGCTTTCTTT. Protein: CASSQVRNTEAFF.